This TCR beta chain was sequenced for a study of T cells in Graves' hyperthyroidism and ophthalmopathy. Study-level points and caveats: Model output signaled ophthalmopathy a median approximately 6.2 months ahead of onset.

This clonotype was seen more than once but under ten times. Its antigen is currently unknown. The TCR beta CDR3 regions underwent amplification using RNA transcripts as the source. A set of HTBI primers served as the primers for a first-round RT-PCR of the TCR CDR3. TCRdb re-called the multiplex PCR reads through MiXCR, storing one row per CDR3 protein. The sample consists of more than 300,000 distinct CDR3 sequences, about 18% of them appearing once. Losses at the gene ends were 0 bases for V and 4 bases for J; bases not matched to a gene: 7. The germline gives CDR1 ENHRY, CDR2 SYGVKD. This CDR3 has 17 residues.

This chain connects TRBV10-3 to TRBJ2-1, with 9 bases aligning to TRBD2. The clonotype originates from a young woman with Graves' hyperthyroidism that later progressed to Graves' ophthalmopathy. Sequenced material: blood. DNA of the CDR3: TGTGCCATCAGTGAGTCTTCTAGCGGGGCCATTTACAATGAGCAGTTCTTC. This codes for CAISESSSGAIYNEQFF.